These 2 T cell receptor beta chains came from one sample sequenced in a study of OX40 agonist ivuxolimab in advanced cancers. Generated by immunoSEQ multiplex PCR, the TCRdb table keeps only in-frame clones and is missing some. This sample yields around 70,000 clones, of which more than 75% are seen a single time; around 6.9% belongs to the top ten. The source was CD4+ or CD8+ T cells sorted from blood, collected in a trial of the OX40 agonist ivuxolimab. The source is an adult with an advanced solid tumor such as melanoma, head and neck, liver or kidney cancer.

V usage is TRBV4-1 and J usage is TRBJ2-1, with 9 bases identical to TRBD2. This CDR3 is 16 amino acids long. Germline V lookup: CDR1 MGHRA, CDR2 YSYEKL. The V segment lost 1 base and the J segment 7 bases; nucleotides outside the gene matches: 8. CDR3 protein: CASSQGVAGDKNEQFF. CDR3 sequence (DNA): TGCGCCAGCAGCCAAGGGGTAGCGGGAGATAAGAATGAGCAGTTCTTC.

J is TRBJ2-7 and V is TRBV5-6, with a weak D call TRBD1 (6 bases). Looked up from germline, CDR1 is SGHDT and CDR2 is YYEEEE. V was cut by 1 base and J by 4 bases, with 18 bases left in between. The CDR3 runs to 16 residues. CDR3: CASSLSGGRALYEQYF. CDR3 nucleotide sequence: TGTGCCAGCAGCTTGAGTGGGGGCAGGGCACTTTACGAGCAGTACTTC. Combining the CDR3 with reference TRBV5-6 and TRBJ2-7 gives the whole variable domain DAGVTQSPTHLIKTRGQQVTLRCSPKSGHDTVSWYQQALGQGPQFIFQYYEEEERQRGNFPDRFSGHQFPNYSSELNVNALLLGDSALYLCASSLSGGRALYEQYFGPGTRLTVT.